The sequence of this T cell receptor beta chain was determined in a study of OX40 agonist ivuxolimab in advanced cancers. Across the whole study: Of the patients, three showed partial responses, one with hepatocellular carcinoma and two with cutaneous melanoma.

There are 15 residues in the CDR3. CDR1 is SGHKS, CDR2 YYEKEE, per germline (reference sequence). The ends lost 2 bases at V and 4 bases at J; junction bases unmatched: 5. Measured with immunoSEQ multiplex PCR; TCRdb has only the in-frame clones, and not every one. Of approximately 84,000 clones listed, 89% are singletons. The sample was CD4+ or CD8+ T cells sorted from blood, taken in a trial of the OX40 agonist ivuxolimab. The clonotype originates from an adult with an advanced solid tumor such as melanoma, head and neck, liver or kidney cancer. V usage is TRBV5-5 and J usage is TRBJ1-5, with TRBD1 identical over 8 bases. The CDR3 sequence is CASSLLDRDNQPQHF. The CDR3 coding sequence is TGTGCCAGCAGCTTATTGGACAGGGATAATCAGCCCCAGCATTTT.